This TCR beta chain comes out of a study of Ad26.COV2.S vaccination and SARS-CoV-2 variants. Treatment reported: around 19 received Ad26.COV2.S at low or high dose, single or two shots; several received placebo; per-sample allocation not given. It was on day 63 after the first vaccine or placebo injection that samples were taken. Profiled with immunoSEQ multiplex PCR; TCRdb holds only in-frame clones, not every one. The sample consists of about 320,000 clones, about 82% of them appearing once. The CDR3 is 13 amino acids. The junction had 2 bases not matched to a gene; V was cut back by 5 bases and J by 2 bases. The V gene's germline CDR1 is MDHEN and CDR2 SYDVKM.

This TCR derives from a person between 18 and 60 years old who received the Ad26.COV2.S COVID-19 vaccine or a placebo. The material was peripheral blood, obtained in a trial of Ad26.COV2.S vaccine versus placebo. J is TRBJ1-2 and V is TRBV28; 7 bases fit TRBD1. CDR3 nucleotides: TGTGCCAGCAGTCTGACAGGGAACTATGGCTACACCTTC. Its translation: CASSLTGNYGYTF.